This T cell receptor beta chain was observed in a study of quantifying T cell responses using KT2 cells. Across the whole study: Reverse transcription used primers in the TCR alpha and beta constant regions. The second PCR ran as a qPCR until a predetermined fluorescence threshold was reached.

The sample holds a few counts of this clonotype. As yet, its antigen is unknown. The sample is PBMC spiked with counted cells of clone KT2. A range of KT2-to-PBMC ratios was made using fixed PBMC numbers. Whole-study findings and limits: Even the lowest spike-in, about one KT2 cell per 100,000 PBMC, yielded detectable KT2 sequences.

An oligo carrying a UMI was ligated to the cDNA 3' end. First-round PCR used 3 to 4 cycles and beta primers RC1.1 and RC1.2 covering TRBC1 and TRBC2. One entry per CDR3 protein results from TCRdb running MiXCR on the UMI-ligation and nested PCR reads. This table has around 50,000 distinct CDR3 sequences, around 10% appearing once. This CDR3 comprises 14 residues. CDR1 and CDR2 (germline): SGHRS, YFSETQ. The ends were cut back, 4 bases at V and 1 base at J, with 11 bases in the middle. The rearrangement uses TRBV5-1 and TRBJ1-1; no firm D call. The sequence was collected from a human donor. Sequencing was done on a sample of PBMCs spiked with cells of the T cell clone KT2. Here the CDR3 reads CASSTTEGNTEAFF. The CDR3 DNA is TGCGCCAGCAGCACCACGGAGGGGAACACTGAAGCTTTCTTT.